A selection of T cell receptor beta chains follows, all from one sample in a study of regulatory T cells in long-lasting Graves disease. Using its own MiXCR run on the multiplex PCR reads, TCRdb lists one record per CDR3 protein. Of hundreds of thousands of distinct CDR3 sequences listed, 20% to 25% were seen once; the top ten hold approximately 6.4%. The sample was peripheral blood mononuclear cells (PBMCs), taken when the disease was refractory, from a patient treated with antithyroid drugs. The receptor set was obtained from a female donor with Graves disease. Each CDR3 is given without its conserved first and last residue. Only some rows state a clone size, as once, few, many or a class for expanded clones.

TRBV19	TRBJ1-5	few	ASSPIPGAKGQPQH
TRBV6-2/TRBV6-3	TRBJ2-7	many	ASSFGQATSYEQY
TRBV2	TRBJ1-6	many	ASSGAGRNSPLH
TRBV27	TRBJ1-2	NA	GGRPKRGGYT
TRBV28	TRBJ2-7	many	ASSPALTSGIYEQY
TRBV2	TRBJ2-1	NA	ASSGSGGSNEQF
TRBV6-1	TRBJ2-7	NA	ASSEVTARSTYEQY
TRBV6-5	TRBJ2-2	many	ASSYNSLGITGELF
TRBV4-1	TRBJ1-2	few	ASSQDDSSVWGGYT
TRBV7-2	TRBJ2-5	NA	ASSLQNTNQY
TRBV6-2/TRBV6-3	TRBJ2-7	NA	ASSPSSGRFSYSYEQY
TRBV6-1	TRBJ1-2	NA	ASSDEGHREKGYT
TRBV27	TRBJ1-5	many	ASSLSITGNQPQH
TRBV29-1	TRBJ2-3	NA	SVEEDSSTDTQY
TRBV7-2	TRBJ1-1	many	ASSLFANTEAF
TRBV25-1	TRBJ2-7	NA	ASSGAGTGITYEQY
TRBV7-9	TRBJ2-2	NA	ASSFLEAGMNTGELF
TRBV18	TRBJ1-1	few	ASSPDQIRTEAF
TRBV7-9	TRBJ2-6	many	ASSLADSSGANVLT
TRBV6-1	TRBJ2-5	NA	ASTFSGGYQETQY
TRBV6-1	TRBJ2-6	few	ASRPGDSGANVLT
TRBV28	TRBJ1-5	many	ASSLVPLYSNQPQH
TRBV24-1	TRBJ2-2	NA	ATSDPHYSRDRNTGELF